These 27 T cell receptor beta chains originate from one sample sequenced in a study of T cell responses to AZD1222 COVID-19 vaccine. TCRdb's table, derived via immunoSEQ multiplex PCR, lists solely in-frame clones and lacks some. The sample shows 150,000 or so clones, and 2% to 2.5% sits with its ten largest clones. The sequenced material came from peripheral blood. These TCRs come from an adult in good health.

V gene TRBV6-1 combines with J gene TRBJ2-5; perhaps TRBD1 as D (6 bases). CDR1 is MNHNS and CDR2 is SASEGT in the germline V gene. Deletions cut 2 bases from V and 5 bases from J, with 15 bases between. This CDR3 is 15 amino acids long. The CDR3 nucleotides read TGTGCCAGCAGTGAATTTAGGGGGATTTGGGAGACCCAGTACTTC. Amino acids: CASSEFRGIWETQYF.

The chain is built from TRBV5-6 and TRBJ2-3; D is ambiguous. The ends were cut back, 4 bases at V and 0 bases at J, with 12 bases in the middle. This CDR3 contains 15 residues. Looked up from germline, CDR1 is SGHDT and CDR2 is YYEEEE. CDR3 DNA sequence: TGTGCCAGCAGCGCCAATACCGCTAGCACAGATACGCAGTATTTT. Amino acid sequence: CASSANTASTDTQYF.

The chain combines TRBV6-5 with TRBJ2-2; 12 bases are a match to TRBD2. The CDR3 runs to 15 residues. With V trimmed by 7 bases and J by 5 bases, 5 bases remained unmatched. Germline V lookup: CDR1 MNHEY, CDR2 SVGAGI. CDR3 region: CASTLAGGKTGELFF. CDR3 nucleotide sequence: TGTGCCAGCACTCTAGCGGGGGGGAAAACCGGGGAGCTGTTTTTT.

The V call is TRBV28, the J call TRBJ1-1; D is unresolved. The ends were cut back, 3 bases at V and 0 bases at J, with 8 bases in the middle. The CDR3 sequence is 14 residues long. Germline V gene data show CDR1 as MDHEN and CDR2 as SYDVKM. The CDR3 sequence is CASSFFTVNTEAFF. CDR3 sequence (DNA): TGTGCCAGCAGTTTTTTTACGGTGAACACTGAAGCTTTCTTT.

This chain joins TRBV30 and TRBJ2-7; the D is unclear. This CDR3 has 14 residues. The ends were cut back, 5 bases at V and 0 bases at J, with 14 bases in the middle. CDR1 and CDR2 from the germline V gene are GTSNPN and SVGIG (reference sequence). The CDR3, as DNA: TGTGCCTGGCGCCCGTGGACGAGCTCCTACGAGCAGTACTTC. Translation gives CAWRPWTSSYEQYF.

The chain carries TRBV6-2 or TRBV6-3 and TRBJ2-2; 9 bases match TRBD2. The CDR3 sequence is 17 residues long. Losses at the gene ends were 6 bases for V and 5 bases for J; bases not matched to a gene: 13. Germline V gene sequence: CDR1 MNHEY, CDR2 SVGEGT. The CDR3 region has the DNA TGTGCCAGCAGCTTGAGCGGCGGGGGGGCGTCAACCGGGGAGCTGTTTTTT. Translating gives CASSLSGGGASTGELFF.

This chain connects TRBV23-1 to TRBJ1-2, with D perhaps TRBD1 (6 bases). TRBV23-1 is flagged as an ORF with uncertain function. The V gene lost 8 bases and the J gene lost 6 bases, with 19 bases spanning the gap. This CDR3 is built from 14 residues. DNA of the CDR3: TGCGCCAGCCGGGAGGGCAGGGGCCCCGATGGCTACACCTTC. Amino acids: CASREGRGPDGYTF.

CDR3 sequence (DNA): TGCAGCGTTGTAAAGGAGACCCAGTACTTC. Encoded protein: CSVVKETQYF. This chain joins TRBV29-1 and TRBJ2-5; D is undetermined. Trimming stripped 4 bases from V and 5 bases from J, with 5 bases between. Germline V lookup: CDR1 SQVTM, CDR2 ANQGSEA. The CDR3 length is 10 residues. Complete variable domain (other parts from reference TRBV29-1 and TRBJ2-5): SAVISQKPSRDICQRGTSLTIQCQVDSQVTMMFWYRQQPGQSLTLIATANQGSEATYESGFVIDKFPISRPNLTFSTLTVSNMSPEDSSIYLCSVVKETQYFGPGTRLLVL.

This chain uses TRBV2 with TRBJ2-5; 8 positions match TRBD1. The CDR3 contains 15 residues. V lost 6 bases and J lost 5; bases outside the gene matches: 11. Germline assignment: CDR1 SNHLY and CDR2 FYNNEI. CDR3 bases: TGTGCCAGCAGGAAAGACAGGGGAAGCGTCGAGACCCAGTACTTC. Protein: CASRKDRGSVETQYF.

The genes are TRBV4-1 and TRBJ1-5, with D uncertain. The V end lost 0 bases, the J end lost 4 bases, and 16 bases lay between the germline ends. The CDR3 runs 17 residues. Germline V gives CDR1 MGHRA, CDR2 YSYEKL. The CDR3 coding sequence is TGCGCCAGCAGCCAAGACCAAGCCGCCAGCGGAAATCAGCCCCAGCATTTT. Translating gives CASSQDQAASGNQPQHF.

J is TRBJ1-4 and V is TRBV4-2; D remains ambiguous. The CDR3 consists of 16 residues. Trimming pared 0 bases from V and 0 bases from J, leaving 8 bases between. Germline loops: CDR1 LGHNA, CDR2 YNFKEQ. This chain's CDR3 is CASSQDDGSTNEKLFF. In nucleotides, the CDR3 is TGTGCCAGCAGCCAAGATGACGGTTCAACTAATGAAAAACTGTTTTTT.

The gene calls are TRBV19 and TRBJ1-6, with 7 positions matching TRBD1. From germline, CDR1 is LNHDA and CDR2 SQIVND (reference sequence). The V gene end was trimmed by 5 bases and the J gene end by 4 bases; junction bases not matched to a gene: 11. CDR3 length: 17 amino acids. CDR3 nucleotides: TGTGCCAGTAGTCCGCGGACAGGCTCGGCTTATAATTCACCCCTCCACTTT. As protein: CASSPRTGSAYNSPLHF.

The rearrangement joins TRBV19 to TRBJ2-7; 10 bases align to TRBD1. CDR3 size: 14 residues. Trimming at V came to 5 bases and at J to 5 bases, leaving 6 bases not matched to a gene. CDR1 is LNHDA, CDR2 SQIVND, per germline (reference sequence). DNA of the CDR3: TGTGCCAGTAGTCGGGGACAGGGGAAAAACGAGCAGTACTTC. This codes for CASSRGQGKNEQYF.

This chain links TRBV19 with TRBJ2-1; 8 nucleotides line up with TRBD2. This CDR3 spans 15 amino acids. V trimming: 4 bases; J trimming: 5 bases; junction bases outside the gene matches: 7. The germline V gene encodes CDR1 LNHDA and CDR2 SQIVND (reference sequence). CDR3: CASSRGGGIHNEQFF. The CDR3 coding sequence is TGTGCCAGTAGTAGGGGCGGGGGGATACACAATGAGCAGTTCTTC.

The gene calls are TRBV7-8 and TRBJ2-1; 7 nucleotides agree with TRBD2. The J segment lost 2 bases and the V segment lost 1 base, leaving 5 bases of the junction unmatched. Germline loops: CDR1 SGHVS, CDR2 FQNEAQ. This CDR3 region has 16 residues. CDR3 in DNA: TGTGCCAGCAGCTTAGGGGGGGGGAAAACCTACAATGAGCAGTTCTTC. It yields the protein CASSLGGGKTYNEQFF.

This chain links TRBV19 with TRBJ1-1; a possible D gene is TRBD1 (6 bases). V was cut by 6 bases and J by 1 base, with 12 bases left in between. CDR1 LNHDA and CDR2 SQIVND come from the germline V gene (reference sequence). The CDR3 spans 14 residues. The DNA for the CDR3 is TGTGCCAGTAGCCTACAGGGCGGGAACACTGAAGCTTTCTTT. Its translation: CASSLQGGNTEAFF.

The chain couples TRBV2 to TRBJ1-1, with D hard to call. Trimming removed 1 base at V and 4 bases at J, with 19 bases between. The CDR3 contains 17 residues. Germline assignment: CDR1 SNHLY and CDR2 FYNNEI. CDR3 amino acids: CASSEGRLSKEGTEAFF. For the CDR3, the DNA is TGTGCCAGCAGTGAAGGGCGACTCTCTAAAGAGGGCACTGAAGCTTTCTTT.

This rearrangement joins TRBV28 to TRBJ2-6, with D perhaps being TRBD1 or TRBD2 (5 bases each). The V gene lost 4 bases and the J gene lost 4 bases, with 14 bases spanning the gap. Germline lookup yields CDR1 MDHEN and CDR2 SYDVKM. CDR3 length: 16 amino acids. CDR3 coding DNA: TGTGCCAGCAGTTGGGGGACGAGGCAGGGGGCCAACGTCCTGACTTTC. Translation gives CASSWGTRQGANVLTF.

The V call is TRBV30, the J call TRBJ1-2; 7 nucleotides line up with TRBD1. Germline V CDR1 and CDR2: GTSNPN, SVGIG (reference sequence). This CDR3 has 13 amino acids. Unmatched junction bases numbered 8, after V lost 6 bases and J lost 4 bases. The DNA of the CDR3 is TGTGCCTGCGAGCCGACAGGGCTCTATGGCTACACCTTC. Its protein is CACEPTGLYGYTF. The full variable domain, rest sourced from reference TRBV30 and TRBJ1-2, is SQTIHQWPATLVQPVGSPLSLECTVEGTSNPNLYWYRQAAGRGLQLLFYSVGIGQISSEVPQNLSASRPQDRQFILSSKKLLLSDSGFYLCACEPTGLYGYTFGSGTRLTVV.

V gene TRBV30 combines with J gene TRBJ1-2; the D gene is possibly TRBD1 (6 bases). The V gene lost 8 bases and the J gene lost 5 bases, with 9 bases spanning the gap. Germline-derived CDR1 and CDR2 are GTSNPN and SVGIG (reference sequence). The CDR3 runs to 10 residues. The CDR3 sequence: CAARGYGYTF. The CDR3 DNA reads TGTGCCGCGAGGGGGTATGGCTACACCTTC.

V usage is TRBV7-2 and J usage is TRBJ2-7, with D maybe TRBD1 (6 bases). Germline CDR1 reads SGHTA; CDR2 reads FQGNSA. This CDR3 spans 15 amino acids. Trimming stripped 4 bases from V and 4 bases from J, with 17 bases between. The CDR3 loop is CASSSRQEISYEQYF. DNA of the CDR3: TGTGCCAGCAGCTCAAGACAGGAGATTAGTTACGAGCAGTACTTC. Together with reference TRBV7-2 and TRBJ2-7, the CDR3 gives the full variable domain: GAGVSQSPSNKVTEKGKDVELRCDPISGHTALYWYRQSLGQGLEFLIYFQGNSAPDKSGLPSDRFSAERTGGSVSTLTIQRTQQEDSAVYLCASSSRQEISYEQYFGPGTRLTVT.

This chain links TRBV6-1 with TRBJ1-1; TRBD1 is a possible D gene (6 bases). The germline V gene has CDR1 MNHNS and CDR2 SASEGT. V dropped 4 bases and J dropped 4 bases, with 19 bases sitting between them. The CDR3 has 16 residues. The CDR3 spells CASSGGRGTVGTEAFF. CDR3 bases: TGTGCCAGCAGTGGGGGGCGGGGGACTGTGGGCACTGAAGCTTTCTTT.

The chain links TRBV29-1 to TRBJ2-3, with 11 bases lining up with TRBD1. The germline V gene encodes CDR1 SQVTM and CDR2 ANQGSEA. This CDR3 region has 14 residues. V was clipped by 5 bases and J by 6 bases; unmatched bases: 7. CDR3: CSVPRTGGRDTQYF. The CDR3 DNA follows: TGCAGCGTTCCCAGGACAGGGGGCAGGGATACGCAGTATTTT.

The V gene is TRBV4-1, the J gene TRBJ2-7; TRBD1 aligns across 10 bases. This CDR3 is built from 15 residues. Per the germline V gene, CDR1 is MGHRA and CDR2 is YSYEKL. V trimming: 4 bases; J trimming: 4 bases; junction bases outside the gene matches: 7. The CDR3 DNA reads TGCGCCAGCAGCCCTAACCGACAGGGGGCGTACGAGCAGTACTTC. This translates into CASSPNRQGAYEQYF.

The chain joins TRBV5-1 to TRBJ1-2, with 10 bases identical to TRBD1. Unmatched junction bases numbered 8, after V lost 6 bases and J lost 3 bases. Germline V CDR1 and CDR2: SGHRS, YFSETQ. The CDR3 is made up of 15 amino acids. The CDR3 sequence is CASNLGGQGDYGYTF. CDR3 nucleotides: TGCGCCAGCAACCTGGGAGGACAGGGGGACTATGGCTACACCTTC.

CDR3 sequence (DNA): TGTGCCAGCAGCGTAGGGGGTATGTTAGGGACCGGGGAGCTGTTTTTT. Its translation is CASSVGGMLGTGELFF. The chain carries TRBV9 and TRBJ2-2; D remains ambiguous. CDR1 SGDLS and CDR2 YYNGEE come from the germline V gene. With 0 bases removed from V and 5 bases from J, the gap between germline ends came to 14 bases. This CDR3 has 16 residues.

This chain links TRBV9 with TRBJ2-7; TRBD1 aligns across 7 bases. From germline, CDR1 is SGDLS and CDR2 YYNGEE. V lost 0 bases and J lost 5; bases outside the gene matches: 5. The CDR3 contains 14 residues. CDR3 protein: CASSVGVGGNEQYF. CDR3 DNA sequence: TGTGCCAGCAGCGTAGGGGTAGGGGGCAACGAGCAGTACTTC.